One sample yielded the 31 T cell receptor beta chains listed below, sequenced in a study of shared clonotypes between healthy human individuals. As defined, naive CD8 cells were CD45RO-negative and positively selected for CCR7, with terminally differentiated effector memory CD45RA+ cells excluded. The data were produced by immunoSEQ multiplex PCR, yet TCRdb's version contains in-frame clones alone and is incomplete. The sample lists some 2,100,000 clones, roughly 91% seen once, with 1.5% to 2% in the top ten. Sequencing used naive CD8+ T cells from PBMCs. Receptor source: a man aged 18 to 29 in good health. Some clones in this sample may be carry-over from other donors' samples.

The chain combines TRBV7-2 with TRBJ2-7; D is unresolved. The CDR3 has 14 residues. V gave up 5 bases and J gave up 0 bases, with 11 bases separating them. The germline CDR1 and CDR2 sequences are SGHTA and FQGNSA. CDR3 loop: CASSPAPHSYEQYF. The CDR3 DNA reads TGTGCCAGCAGCCCGGCCCCCCACTCCTACGAGCAGTACTTC.

J is TRBJ2-1 and V is TRBV6-6; 11 nucleotides line up with TRBD2. Germline V gives CDR1 MNHNY, CDR2 SVGAGI (reference sequence). The CDR3 covers 15 residues. Trimming took 6 bases from V and 8 from J; bases not matched to a gene: 9. CDR3 sequence (DNA): TGTGCCAGCAGGACTTATAGCGGGAGGGCTGATGAGCAGTTCTTC. Its protein is CASRTYSGRADEQFF.

V gene TRBV9 combines with J gene TRBJ2-3; 10 nucleotides align to TRBD1. Germline V gene sequence: CDR1 SGDLS, CDR2 YYNGEE. CDR3 length equals 16 residues. V trimming: 2 bases; J trimming: 5 bases; junction bases outside the gene matches: 8. CDR3 nucleotide sequence: TGTGCCAGCAGCGTGCCGTTGGGGACAGGGGAAGATACGCAGTATTTT. It codes for CASSVPLGTGEDTQYF.

This sequence joins TRBV28 and TRBJ2-5; 7 positions match TRBD2. Trimming took 1 base from V and 3 from J; bases not matched to a gene: 5. The CDR3 has 15 amino acids. Germline CDR1 MDHEN, CDR2 SYDVKM. Here the CDR3 reads CASSLFGTTKETQYF. CDR3 nucleotide sequence: TGTGCCAGCAGTTTATTCGGGACTACCAAAGAGACCCAGTACTTC.

This chain uses TRBV7-8 with TRBJ1-4; unclear D gene. V was pared by 5 bases and J by 7 bases, with 17 bases between. The germline CDR1 and CDR2 sequences are SGHVS and FQNEAQ. This CDR3 region has 15 residues. The CDR3 is CASSPTGSRSEKLFF. The CDR3 region has the DNA TGTGCCAGCAGCCCCACCGGGTCTAGGAGTGAAAAACTGTTTTTT.

The gene calls are TRBV5-4 and TRBJ2-7; 10 bases match TRBD2. J was trimmed by 3 bases and V by 0 bases; bases with no gene match: 6. Germline V gene lookup returns CDR1 SGHNT and CDR2 YYREEE (reference sequence). The CDR3 consists of 16 residues. CDR3 in DNA: TGTGCCAGCAGCTTGGGAACGGGACTAGCGAACTACGAGCAGTACTTC. Its translation: CASSLGTGLANYEQYF.

The V and J genes are TRBV28 and TRBJ2-1, with D possibly being TRBD1 or TRBD2 (6 bases each). Germline CDR1 and CDR2: MDHEN and SYDVKM. V lost 5 bases and J 10 bases, leaving 15 bases between the germline ends. The CDR3 extends over 13 amino acids. CDR3 protein: CASSPRRGEEQFF. The CDR3 nucleotides are TGTGCCAGCAGTCCGCGTAGGGGGGAGGAGCAGTTCTTC.

The rearrangement joins TRBV5-6 to TRBJ2-1, with 11 nucleotides matching TRBD2. CDR1 SGHDT and CDR2 YYEEEE come from the germline V gene. V dropped 4 bases and J dropped 4; count of bases not matched to a gene: 7. The length of the CDR3 is 16 residues. The CDR3 DNA is TGTGCCAGCAGCAAAGGACTAGCGGGTCTTTACAATGAGCAGTTCTTC. It specifies CASSKGLAGLYNEQFF.

The genes are TRBV11-2 and TRBJ1-3; D remains ambiguous. The CDR3 totals 14 residues. Trimming pared 5 bases from V and 7 bases from J, leaving 15 bases between. CDR1 and CDR2 from the germline V gene are SGHAT and FQNNGV. CDR3: CASSLTSLGNTIYF. The CDR3 DNA is TGTGCCAGCAGCCTCACCTCTTTGGGGAACACCATATATTTT.

This clone was picked up one time. At the DNA level, this CDR3 is encoded by other sequences in the same sample as well. The rearrangement links TRBV14 to TRBJ2-7, with TRBD1 matching 7 bases. CDR3 length: 13 residues. Germline V gene data show CDR1 as SGHDN and CDR2 as FVKESK. V shed 4 bases and J 3 bases; nucleotides not matched to a gene: 3. CDR3 protein: CASSLRDSYEQYF. In nucleotides, the CDR3 is TGTGCCAGCAGCCTCCGGGACAGCTACGAGCAGTACTTC.

The chain links TRBV27 to TRBJ2-7, with D possibly matching TRBD2 (6 bases). The CDR3 covers 14 residues. The V end lost 6 bases, the J end lost 4 bases, and 16 bases lay between the germline ends. The germline CDR1 and CDR2 sequences are MNHEY and SMNVEV (reference sequence). CDR3: CASSPRPGTYEQYF. The DNA for the CDR3 is TGTGCCAGCAGCCCCCGGCCCGGGACTTACGAGCAGTACTTC.

CDR3 protein: CASSISLSGSVYEQYF. The DNA of the CDR3 is TGTGCCAGTAGTATCAGTCTAAGCGGGAGTGTCTACGAGCAGTACTTC. The V gene is TRBV19, the J gene TRBJ2-7; 8 positions match TRBD2. The CDR3 has 16 residues. The J segment lost 3 bases and the V segment lost 3 bases, leaving 10 bases of the junction unmatched. CDR1 and CDR2 (germline): LNHDA, SQIVND (reference sequence).

This rearrangement joins TRBV29-1 to TRBJ2-7; D not resolved. CDR1 is SQVTM and CDR2 is ANQGSEA in the germline V gene. This CDR3 has 13 residues. V was shortened by 7 bases and J by 0 bases, with 13 bases between the two germline ends. The CDR3 sequence: CSAALALSYEQYF. In nucleotides, the CDR3 is TGCAGCGCCGCGCTGGCACTCTCCTACGAGCAGTACTTC.

The genes are TRBV7-2 and TRBJ2-1; 8 bases align to TRBD2. Losses at the gene ends were 3 bases for V and 5 bases for J; bases not matched to a gene: 3. The CDR3 is made up of 14 amino acids. The germline gives CDR1 SGHTA, CDR2 FQGNSA. The CDR3 sequence is CASSFGLADNEQFF. The CDR3 DNA reads TGTGCCAGCAGCTTCGGACTAGCTGACAATGAGCAGTTCTTC.

The chain uses TRBV7-3 and TRBJ2-2, with a tentative D call TRBD2 (5 bases). Germline CDR1 reads SGHTA; CDR2 reads FQGTGA. The V end was cut by 2 bases, the J end by 2 bases, with 12 bases between. This CDR3 is 16 amino acids long. The CDR3 coding sequence is TGTGCCAGCAGCTTAGGGTACGGACTCAACACCGGGGAGCTGTTTTTT. This translates into CASSLGYGLNTGELFF.

The V and J genes are TRBV6-1 and TRBJ1-4; 7 bases are shared with TRBD1. Losses at the gene ends were 4 bases for V and 7 bases for J; bases not matched to a gene: 15. CDR3 length equals 17 residues. The germline V gene has CDR1 MNHNS and CDR2 SASEGT. Here the CDR3 DNA reads TGTGCCAGCAGTGCCCACAGGGGATATACAGGTCGTGAAAAACTGTTTTTT. Translating gives CASSAHRGYTGREKLFF.

V and J are TRBV4-1 and TRBJ1-2; D is possibly TRBD1 (6 bases). The germline gives CDR1 MGHRA, CDR2 YSYEKL. CDR3 size: 19 residues. The V end lost 0 bases, the J end lost 4 bases, and 24 bases lay between the germline ends. The CDR3 DNA follows: TGCGCCAGCAGCCAAGATGCGGCAGTCTTTCGGGGGCATTTCTATGGCTACACCTTC. Residues: CASSQDAAVFRGHFYGYTF.

The genes are TRBV9 and TRBJ1-5, with TRBD1 matching 8 bases. Germline V gives CDR1 SGDLS, CDR2 YYNGEE. With 0 bases clipped from V and 8 bases from J, the junction kept 10 bases outside the gene matches. The CDR3 sequence is 16 residues long. The CDR3 sequence is CASSVGELQGGEPQHF. The CDR3 nucleotides read TGTGCCAGCAGCGTAGGAGAATTACAGGGGGGGGAGCCCCAGCATTTT. The complete variable domain, with remaining parts taken from reference TRBV9 and TRBJ1-5, reads DSGVTQTPKHLITATGQRVTLRCSPRSGDLSVYWYQQSLDQGLQFLIQYYNGEERAKGNILERFSAQQFPDLHSELNLSSLELGDSALYFCASSVGELQGGEPQHFGDGTRLSIL.

The chain has TRBV7-9 and TRBJ2-7, with 9 bases that match TRBD2. The CDR3 runs to 15 residues. V was clipped by 4 bases and J by 5 bases; unmatched bases: 9. CDR1 is SEHNR and CDR2 is FQNEAQ in the germline V gene (reference sequence). The CDR3: CASSSDGTSFDEQYF. The DNA for the CDR3 is TGTGCCAGCAGCTCAGACGGGACTAGCTTCGACGAGCAGTACTTC.

The gene calls are TRBV29-1 and TRBJ1-2; D is unresolved. Per the germline V gene, CDR1 is SQVTM and CDR2 is ANQGSEA. The CDR3 has 12 residues. The V end was cut by 7 bases, the J end by 4 bases, with 13 bases between. CDR3 coding DNA: TGCAGCGCCGTCGGGGAGACCTATGGCTACACCTTC. It specifies CSAVGETYGYTF.

This clone has only one observation. This chain connects TRBV27 to TRBJ2-1, with D perhaps matching TRBD1 (6 bases). This CDR3 spans 14 amino acids. The germline V and J ends were trimmed by 5 bases and 4 bases, with 12 bases remaining between them. Germline loops: CDR1 MNHEY, CDR2 SMNVEV (reference sequence). As DNA, the CDR3 is TGTGCCAGCAGTCTGACGCAGGGGTACAATGAGCAGTTCTTC. This translates into CASSLTQGYNEQFF.

This clone was picked up one time. The chain couples TRBV29-1 to TRBJ2-1; the match to TRBD2 covers 7 bases. V shed 5 bases, J shed 6 bases, and the junction held 7 bases outside the gene matches. The germline V gene encodes CDR1 SQVTM and CDR2 ANQGSEA. The CDR3 length is 13 residues. The CDR3 bases are TGCAGCGTTATTGACAGACTAGCCAATGAGCAGTTCTTC. Its protein is CSVIDRLANEQFF.

The chain joins TRBV30 to TRBJ2-3; D is unresolved. Germline V CDR1 and CDR2: GTSNPN, SVGIG (reference sequence). The germline V and J ends were trimmed by 2 bases and 0 bases, with 15 bases remaining between them. CDR3 length: 16 residues. The CDR3 coding sequence is TGTGCCTGGAGTCAGGAGCGAACCGCTAGCACAGATACGCAGTATTTT. Translation gives CAWSQERTASTDTQYF.

Turning to this clone: Different DNA sequences within this sample yield the same CDR3. The V call is TRBV9, the J call TRBJ1-4; tentative D call: TRBD1 (6 bases). This CDR3 contains 14 residues. V was clipped by 4 bases and J by 7 bases, with 14 bases between them. CDR1 is SGDLS and CDR2 is YYNGEE in the germline V gene. The CDR3 sequence is CASSPSGGGEKLFF. In nucleotides, the CDR3 is TGTGCCAGCAGCCCATCAGGAGGGGGTGAAAAACTGTTTTTT.

The chain joins TRBV11-2 to TRBJ2-7, with D possibly matching TRBD2 (6 bases). The CDR3 sequence is 16 residues long. Germline V gene data show CDR1 as SGHAT and CDR2 as FQNNGV. Trimming cost V 7 bases and J 0 bases, with 19 bases left between them. CDR3 sequence: CASTDPRGGTSYEQYF. The CDR3 region has the DNA TGTGCCAGCACCGACCCCCGGGGCGGGACCTCCTACGAGCAGTACTTC.

With regard to this clone: Other DNA sequences within the sample encode an identical CDR3. The chain combines TRBV5-1 with TRBJ2-1; no reliable D call. The V end lost 3 bases, the J end lost 8 bases, and 6 bases lay between the germline ends. Germline values: CDR1 SGHRS, CDR2 YFSETQ. The CDR3 has 11 amino acids. CDR3 coding DNA: TGCGCCAGCAGCTGGGGTTATGAGCAGTTCTTC. Translated, it gives CASSWGYEQFF.

This sequence joins TRBV10-2 and TRBJ2-7; D may be TRBD1 or TRBD2 (7 bases each). The CDR3 runs to 14 residues. Germline V gene data show CDR1 as WSHSY and CDR2 as SAAADI. Deletions cut 7 bases from V and 5 bases from J, with 18 bases between. The CDR3 region has the DNA TGCGCCAGCACAGAGGGTCCAGGGGGGGACGAGCAGTACTTC. Protein: CASTEGPGGDEQYF.

The chain employs TRBV5-1 and TRBJ1-1, with 7 positions matching TRBD1. This CDR3 is built from 16 residues. CDR1 is SGHRS, CDR2 YFSETQ, per germline. The trim removed 1 base at V and 3 bases at J, leaving 9 bases unmatched. The CDR3 sequence: CASSLFQGVRDTEAFF. The CDR3 nucleotides read TGCGCCAGCAGCTTGTTCCAGGGGGTTCGGGACACTGAAGCTTTCTTT.

About this clone itself: The same CDR3 arises from other DNA sequences in this sample as well. The V call is TRBV7-9, the J call TRBJ1-1, with D perhaps matching TRBD1 (5 bases). The CDR3 contains 14 residues. Trimming left V 2 bases short and J 4 bases short, with 11 bases between. Germline V gene sequence: CDR1 SEHNR, CDR2 FQNEAQ (reference sequence). The CDR3 protein is CASSLTGGGTEAFF. As DNA, the CDR3 is TGTGCCAGCAGCTTAACCGGCGGGGGCACTGAAGCTTTCTTT.

This sequence joins TRBV27 and TRBJ2-1, with D perhaps TRBD1 (6 bases). The ends were cut back, 8 bases at V and 0 bases at J, with 17 bases in the middle. Germline V CDR1 and CDR2: MNHEY, SMNVEV (reference sequence). The CDR3 contains 16 residues. Here the CDR3 DNA reads TGTGCCAGCCATGTGTCAGGGGTTAGCTCCTACAATGAGCAGTTCTTC. It encodes CASHVSGVSSYNEQFF.

The CDR3 region has the DNA TGTGCCAGCAGCGTAGCCGCGGAGGTCCTCTCCTACGAGCAGTACTTC. Translated: CASSVAAEVLSYEQYF. The rearrangement links TRBV9 to TRBJ2-7, with a possible D match to TRBD2 (5 bases). Germline V gene sequence: CDR1 SGDLS, CDR2 YYNGEE. The CDR3 contains 16 residues. The V end lost 0 bases, the J end lost 0 bases, and 13 bases lay between the germline ends.